This is a list of T cell receptor beta chains from one sample in a study of cytotoxic CD8 clonotypes in ibrutinib-treated CLL. Clones were sequenced by immunoSEQ multiplex PCR, and TCRdb holds only the in-frame ones, with some missing. Of more than 70,000 clones listed, about 85% are singletons. The specimen was PBMCs, collected after 12 months of ibrutinib treatment. The receptors come from a human donor with chronic lymphocytic leukemia. The CDR3 runs from the conserved cysteine through the conserved F or W. The order of the fields is V gene, J gene, D gene, clone size, CDR3 DNA, CDR3 protein. A D gene is named only where the DNA matches it firmly. The listing skips clone size in some rows; elsewhere it reads once, few, many or a size class.

TRBV6-1	TRBJ2-3	TRBD2	.	TGTGCCAGCAGTGCCCGCCTAGCGGGGGCAAGCGTGGATACGCAGTATTTT	CASSARLAGASVDTQYF
TRBV7-3	TRBJ2-2	.	.	TGTGCCAGCAGCTTAATAGGAGGTACCGGGGAGCTGTTTTTT	CASSLIGGTGELFF
TRBV6-1	TRBJ2-7	.	once	TGTGCCAGCAGTGAGCAGGGGATGGTCTCCTACGAGCAGTACTTC	CASSEQGMVSYEQYF
TRBV6-6	TRBJ2-2	.	.	TGTGCCAGCACCGCGGGGGGGGAGCTGTTTTTT	CASTAGGELFF
TRBV7-2	TRBJ1-2	TRBD1	.	TGTGCCAGCAGCTTCGGGACAGGGATCGGCTACACCTTC	CASSFGTGIGYTF
TRBV9	TRBJ2-7	TRBD1	.	TGTGCCAGCAGCCCCAGACAGGGGGGCGGGGACGAGCAGTACTTC	CASSPRQGGGDEQYF
TRBV7-2	TRBJ2-5	.	.	TGTGCCAGCAGCCCCTATGGGGAGACCCAGTACTTC	CASSPYGETQYF
TRBV5-1	TRBJ2-3	.	.	TGCGCCAGCAGCTTGGGCGTCCCCGAGGTAGGCACGCAGTATTTT	CASSLGVPEVGTQYF
TRBV9	TRBJ1-6	.	.	TGTGCCAGCAGCGCGACAAACGATAATTCACCCCTCCACTTT	CASSATNDNSPLHF
TRBV7-2	TRBJ2-3	TRBD2	.	TGTGCCAGCACCCGAAGGACTAGCGGGAGAGTAGATACGCAGTATTTT	CASTRRTSGRVDTQYF
TRBV19	TRBJ1-4	.	.	TGTGCCCACAGTCGGGCCGGCGGGGGTGAAAAACTGTTTTTT	CAHSRAGGGEKLFF
TRBV5-6	TRBJ1-2	.	.	TGTGCCAGCAGCTTGGGGCCCTGGGACTATGGCTACACCTTC	CASSLGPWDYGYTF
TRBV28	TRBJ1-5	.	few	TGTGCCAGCAGTTTATCGGGACAGCCCCAGCATTTT	CASSLSGQPQHF
TRBV7-6	TRBJ2-6	TRBD1	.	TGTGCCAGCAGCCGCACAGGGGCCTCTGGGGCCAACGTCCTGACTTTC	CASSRTGASGANVLTF
TRBV5-1	TRBJ2-5	.	.	TGCGCCAGCAGCTTGGGGCAGGTACAAGAGACCCAGTACTTC	CASSLGQVQETQYF
TRBV4-1	TRBJ1-2	.	.	TGCGCCAGCAGCCAAGACCCCGGACAGCCCTATGGCTACACCTTC	CASSQDPGQPYGYTF
TRBV6-1	TRBJ1-5	.	.	TGTGCCAGCAGTGGAGCGTGGCGGGACACCCTCCCGGGGAGCAATCAGCCCCAGCATTTT	CASSGAWRDTLPGSNQPQHF
TRBV5-1	TRBJ2-7	.	.	TGCGCCAGCAGCCCGGCCGGGGGACAGCCCTACGAGCAGTACTTC	CASSPAGGQPYEQYF
TRBV28	TRBJ1-2	.	.	TGTGCCAGCACTGTGGGGGTGTTTGACTATGGCTACACCTTC	CASTVGVFDYGYTF
TRBV9	TRBJ1-5	.	.	TGTGCCAGCAGCGTATGGGGCGGTCTTAATCAGCCCCAGCATTTT	CASSVWGGLNQPQHF
TRBV6-6	TRBJ2-7	.	.	TGTGCCAGCAGTCCAGCAGGTCCGCAGTACTTC	CASSPAGPQYF
TRBV5-4	TRBJ2-1	.	.	TGTGCCAGCAGCTTGGGGGCGGGCGAGCAGTTCTTC	CASSLGAGEQFF
TRBV19	TRBJ1-5	.	.	TGTGCCAGTAGTATCGGGCGCTCAGACCCCCAGCATTTT	CASSIGRSDPQHF
TRBV30	TRBJ2-7	.	.	TGTGCCTGGGGAGACAGGAACTACGAGCAGTACTTC	CAWGDRNYEQYF
TRBV4-2	TRBJ2-3	.	.	TGTGCCAGCAGCCTCCGAGCGGAGAGCACAGATACGCAGTATTTT	CASSLRAESTDTQYF
TRBV19	TRBJ1-1	TRBD1	.	TGTGCCAGTAGTACACAGGGGATAGGGGAAGCTTTCTTT	CASSTQGIGEAFF
TRBV28	TRBJ2-1	.	.	TGTGCCAGCAGTTTGGTAGCAGATACTTACAATGAGCAGTTCTTC	CASSLVADTYNEQFF